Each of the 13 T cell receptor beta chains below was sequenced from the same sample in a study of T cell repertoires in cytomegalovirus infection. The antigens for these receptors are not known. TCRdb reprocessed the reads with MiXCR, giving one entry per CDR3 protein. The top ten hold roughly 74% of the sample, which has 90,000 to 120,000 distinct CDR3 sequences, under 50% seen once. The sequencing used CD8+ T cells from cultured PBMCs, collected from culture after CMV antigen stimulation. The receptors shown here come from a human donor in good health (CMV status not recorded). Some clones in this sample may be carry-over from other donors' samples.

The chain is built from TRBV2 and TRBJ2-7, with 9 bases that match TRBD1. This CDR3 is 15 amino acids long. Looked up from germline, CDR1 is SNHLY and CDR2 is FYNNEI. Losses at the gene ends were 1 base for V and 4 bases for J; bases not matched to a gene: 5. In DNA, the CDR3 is TGTGCCAGCAGTGAAGGTATGGGACAGGGATACGAGCAGTACTTC. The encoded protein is CASSEGMGQGYEQYF.

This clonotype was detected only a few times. The CDR3 coding sequence is TGTGCCAGCAGTGGGCAGGCCGGGGAGCTGTTTTTT. Translated: CASSGQAGELFF. The chain employs TRBV25-1 and TRBJ2-2, with D unclear. This CDR3 is 12 amino acids long. CDR1 and CDR2 from the germline V gene are MGHDK and SYGVNS. The V end was cut by 4 bases, the J end by 6 bases, with 6 bases between.

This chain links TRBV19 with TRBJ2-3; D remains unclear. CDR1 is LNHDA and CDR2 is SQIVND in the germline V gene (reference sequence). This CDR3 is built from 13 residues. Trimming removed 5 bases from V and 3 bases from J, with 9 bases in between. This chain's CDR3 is CASSATGTDTQYF. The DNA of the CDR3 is TGTGCCAGTAGTGCCACTGGGACAGATACGCAGTATTTT.

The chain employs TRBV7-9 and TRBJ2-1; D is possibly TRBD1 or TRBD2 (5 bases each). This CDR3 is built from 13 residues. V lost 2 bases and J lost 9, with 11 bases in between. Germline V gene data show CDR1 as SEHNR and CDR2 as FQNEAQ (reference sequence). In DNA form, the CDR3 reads TGTGCCAGCAGCTTAAAGGGACGTCCTGAGCAGTTCTTC. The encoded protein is CASSLKGRPEQFF. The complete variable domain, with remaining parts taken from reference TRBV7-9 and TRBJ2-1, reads DTGVSQNPRHKITKRGQNVTFRCDPISEHNRLYWYRQTLGQGPEFLTYFQNEAQLEKSRLLSDRFSAERPKGSFSTLEIQRTEQGDSAMYLCASSLKGRPEQFFGPGTRLTVL.

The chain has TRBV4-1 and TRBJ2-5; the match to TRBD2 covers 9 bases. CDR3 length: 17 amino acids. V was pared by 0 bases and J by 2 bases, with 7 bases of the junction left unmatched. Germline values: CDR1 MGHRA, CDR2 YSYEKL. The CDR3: CASSQDKAGGMQETQYF. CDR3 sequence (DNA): TGCGCCAGCAGCCAAGATAAAGCGGGGGGTATGCAAGAGACCCAGTACTTC.

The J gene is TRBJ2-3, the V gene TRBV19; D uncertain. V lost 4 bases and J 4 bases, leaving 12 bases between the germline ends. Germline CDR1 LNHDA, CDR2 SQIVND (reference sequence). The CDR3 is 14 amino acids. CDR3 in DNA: TGTGCCAGTAGTACCAGTGGCGAAGCAGATACGCAGTATTTT. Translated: CASSTSGEADTQYF. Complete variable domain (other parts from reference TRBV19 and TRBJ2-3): DGGITQSPKYLFRKEGQNVTLSCEQNLNHDAMYWYRQDPGQGLRLIYYSQIVNDFQKGDIAEGYSVSREKKESFPLTVTSAQKNPTAFYLCASSTSGEADTQYFGPGTRLTVL.

The CDR3 region is CASSLRVWAEAFF. The DNA for the CDR3 is TGTGCCAGTAGTCTGAGGGTATGGGCTGAAGCTTTCTTT. The rearrangement joins TRBV19 to TRBJ1-1; D remains ambiguous. Looked up from germline, CDR1 is LNHDA and CDR2 is SQIVND (reference sequence). The CDR3 spans 13 residues. V lost 5 bases and J 6 bases, leaving 13 bases between the germline ends.

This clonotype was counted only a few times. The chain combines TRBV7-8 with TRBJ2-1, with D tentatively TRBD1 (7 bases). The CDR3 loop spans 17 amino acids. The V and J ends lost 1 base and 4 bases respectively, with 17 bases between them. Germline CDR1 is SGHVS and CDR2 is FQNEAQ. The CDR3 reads CASSLEGAGSSYNEQFF. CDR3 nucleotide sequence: TGTGCCAGCAGCTTAGAGGGGGCGGGGAGTTCTTACAATGAGCAGTTCTTC.

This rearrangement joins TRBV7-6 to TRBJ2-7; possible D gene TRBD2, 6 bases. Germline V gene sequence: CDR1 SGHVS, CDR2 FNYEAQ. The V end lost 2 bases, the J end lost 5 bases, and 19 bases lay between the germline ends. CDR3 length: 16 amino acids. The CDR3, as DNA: TGTGCCAGCAGCTTAAAGAGTCCGGGAGACACCCACGAGCAGTACTTC. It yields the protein CASSLKSPGDTHEQYF.

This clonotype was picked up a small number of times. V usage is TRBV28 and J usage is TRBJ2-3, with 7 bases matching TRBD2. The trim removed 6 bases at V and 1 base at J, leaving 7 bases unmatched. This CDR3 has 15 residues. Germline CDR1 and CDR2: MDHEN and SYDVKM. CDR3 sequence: CASSPWGGGTDTQYF. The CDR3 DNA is TGTGCCAGCAGCCCCTGGGGGGGGGGCACAGATACGCAGTATTTT.

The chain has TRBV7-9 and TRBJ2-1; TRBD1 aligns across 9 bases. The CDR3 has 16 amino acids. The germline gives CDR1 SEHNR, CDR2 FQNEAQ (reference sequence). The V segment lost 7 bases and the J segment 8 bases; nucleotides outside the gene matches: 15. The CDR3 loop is CASTRTGTGRHDEQFF. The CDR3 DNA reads TGTGCCAGCACCCGAACCGGGACAGGGCGTCACGATGAGCAGTTCTTC.

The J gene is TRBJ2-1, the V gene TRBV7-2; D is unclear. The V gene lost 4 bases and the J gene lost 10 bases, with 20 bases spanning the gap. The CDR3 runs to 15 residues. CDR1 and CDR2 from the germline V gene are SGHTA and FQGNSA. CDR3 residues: CASSSPTYSRWEQFF. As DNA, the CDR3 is TGTGCCAGCAGCTCACCGACGTACTCGCGCTGGGAGCAGTTCTTC.

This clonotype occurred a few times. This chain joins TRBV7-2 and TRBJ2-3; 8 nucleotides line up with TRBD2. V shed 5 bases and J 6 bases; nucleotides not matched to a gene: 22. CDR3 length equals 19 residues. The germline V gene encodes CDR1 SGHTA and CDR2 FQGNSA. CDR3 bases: TGTGCCAGCAGCGGGCCCTCGGTCAGCGGGGGCTCCTCGGGGGATACGCAGTATTTT. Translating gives CASSGPSVSGGSSGDTQYF.